Each of the 3 T cell receptor beta chains below was sequenced from the same sample in a study of blood T cells in healthy people across ages. Sample-barcoded 5' priming and a J-beta primer mix drove a second PCR of about 6 to 12 cycles. TCRdb analysed the 5' RACE reads with MiXCR anew, one entry per CDR3 protein. The sample has about 640,000 distinct CDR3 sequences, less than 35% seen once. Sequencing was performed on blood. The source is a woman of 80 years or more in good health.

This clonotype appeared once. V usage is TRBV5-1 and J usage is TRBJ2-7, with D hard to call. V lost 5 bases to trimming and J lost 2 bases, with 11 bases between them. Germline CDR1 reads SGHRS; CDR2 reads YFSETQ. CDR3 length: 13 amino acids. CDR3: CASRYSLTYEQYF. The CDR3 DNA follows: TGCGCCAGCAGGTACAGCCTTACCTACGAGCAGTACTTC.

This clonotype was detected many times. The gene calls are TRBV6-2 or TRBV6-3 and TRBJ1-4; D uncertain. The CDR3 has 15 amino acids. Trimming shortened V by 0 bases and J by 8 bases, and 13 bases separated the two germline ends. Germline V gene data show CDR1 as MNHEY and CDR2 as SVGEGT. CDR3 residues: CASSYSREGREKLFF. For the CDR3, the DNA is TGTGCCAGCAGTTACTCGAGGGAGGGTCGAGAAAAACTGTTTTTT.

This clonotype has a count of ten or more. V and J are TRBV30 and TRBJ2-5, with D perhaps TRBD2 (6 bases). Trimming left V 0 bases short and J 3 bases short, with 17 bases between. Germline V CDR1 and CDR2: GTSNPN, SVGIG (reference sequence). The CDR3 has 16 amino acids. The CDR3 reads CAWSVRRGDPEETQYF. The DNA of the CDR3 is TGTGCCTGGAGTGTGCGGCGCGGGGACCCGGAAGAGACCCAGTACTTC.